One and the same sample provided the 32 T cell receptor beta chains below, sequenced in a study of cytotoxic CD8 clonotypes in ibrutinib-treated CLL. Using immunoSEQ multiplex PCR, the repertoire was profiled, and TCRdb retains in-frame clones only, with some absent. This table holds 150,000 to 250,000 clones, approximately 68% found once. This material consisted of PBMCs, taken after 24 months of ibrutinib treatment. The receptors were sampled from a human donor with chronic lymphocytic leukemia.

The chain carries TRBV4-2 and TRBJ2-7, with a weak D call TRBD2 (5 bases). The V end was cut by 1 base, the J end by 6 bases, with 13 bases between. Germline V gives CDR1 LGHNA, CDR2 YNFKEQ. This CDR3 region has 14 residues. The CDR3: CASSQGELVGEQYF. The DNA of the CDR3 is TGTGCCAGCAGCCAAGGAGAACTAGTTGGCGAGCAGTACTTC.

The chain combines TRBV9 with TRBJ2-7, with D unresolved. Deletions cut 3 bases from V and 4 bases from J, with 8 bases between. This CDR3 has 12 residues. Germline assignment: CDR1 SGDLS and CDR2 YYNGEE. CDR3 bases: TGTGCCAGCAGCGGATTGTCGTACGAGCAGTACTTC. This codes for CASSGLSYEQYF.

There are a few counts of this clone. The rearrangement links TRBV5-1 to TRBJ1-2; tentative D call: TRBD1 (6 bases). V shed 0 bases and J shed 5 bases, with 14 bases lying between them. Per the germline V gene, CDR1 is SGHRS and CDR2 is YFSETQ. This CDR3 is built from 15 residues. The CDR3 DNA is TGCGCCAGCAGCTTGGAGTGGGACATTGGGTATGGCTACACCTTC. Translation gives CASSLEWDIGYGYTF.

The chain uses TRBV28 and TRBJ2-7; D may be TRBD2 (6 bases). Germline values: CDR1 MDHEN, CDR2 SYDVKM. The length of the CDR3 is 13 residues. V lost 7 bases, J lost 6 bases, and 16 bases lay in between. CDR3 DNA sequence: TGTGCCAGCATCGGTGCCGGGGGTTCCGAGCAGTACTTC. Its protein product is CASIGAGGSEQYF.

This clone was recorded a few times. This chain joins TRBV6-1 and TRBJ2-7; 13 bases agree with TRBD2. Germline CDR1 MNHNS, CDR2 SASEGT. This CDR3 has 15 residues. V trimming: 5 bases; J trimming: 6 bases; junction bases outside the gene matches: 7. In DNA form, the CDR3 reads TGTGCCAGCAGTCCCAGGACTAGCGGGAGTCTCGAGCAGTACTTC. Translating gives CASSPRTSGSLEQYF.

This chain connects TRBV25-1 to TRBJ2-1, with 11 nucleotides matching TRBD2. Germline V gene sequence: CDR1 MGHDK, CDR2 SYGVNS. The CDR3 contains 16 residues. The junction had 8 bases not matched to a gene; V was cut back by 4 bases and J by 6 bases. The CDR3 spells CASSALGTSGFNEQFF. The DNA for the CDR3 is TGTGCCAGCAGTGCACTCGGGACTAGCGGCTTCAATGAGCAGTTCTTC.

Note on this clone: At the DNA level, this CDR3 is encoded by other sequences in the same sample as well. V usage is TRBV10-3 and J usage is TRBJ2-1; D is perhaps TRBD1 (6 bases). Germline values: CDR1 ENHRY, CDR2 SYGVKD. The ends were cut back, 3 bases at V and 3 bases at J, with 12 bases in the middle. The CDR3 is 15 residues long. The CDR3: CAISDGTGLYNEQFF. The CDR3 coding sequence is TGTGCCATCAGTGATGGCACAGGGCTCTACAATGAGCAGTTCTTC.

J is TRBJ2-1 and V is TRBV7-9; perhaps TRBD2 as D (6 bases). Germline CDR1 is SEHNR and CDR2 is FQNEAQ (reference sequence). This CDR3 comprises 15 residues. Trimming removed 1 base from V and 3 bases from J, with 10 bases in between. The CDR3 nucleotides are TGTGCCAGCAGCTTAGTGACTAGTTACTACAATGAGCAGTTCTTC. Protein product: CASSLVTSYYNEQFF.

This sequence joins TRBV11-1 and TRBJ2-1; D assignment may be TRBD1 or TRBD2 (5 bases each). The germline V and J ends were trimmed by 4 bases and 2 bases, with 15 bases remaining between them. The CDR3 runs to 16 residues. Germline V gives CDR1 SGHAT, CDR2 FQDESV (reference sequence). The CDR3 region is CASSYTGTNPYNEQFF. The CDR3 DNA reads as TGTGCCAGCAGCTACACCGGGACGAATCCCTACAATGAGCAGTTCTTC.

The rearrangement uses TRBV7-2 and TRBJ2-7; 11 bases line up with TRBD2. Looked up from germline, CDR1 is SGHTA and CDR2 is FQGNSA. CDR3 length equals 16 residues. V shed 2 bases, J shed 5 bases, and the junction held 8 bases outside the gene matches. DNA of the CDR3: TGTGCCAGCAGCTTATCACTAGCGGGAGTTTTCCACGAGCAGTACTTC. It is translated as CASSLSLAGVFHEQYF.

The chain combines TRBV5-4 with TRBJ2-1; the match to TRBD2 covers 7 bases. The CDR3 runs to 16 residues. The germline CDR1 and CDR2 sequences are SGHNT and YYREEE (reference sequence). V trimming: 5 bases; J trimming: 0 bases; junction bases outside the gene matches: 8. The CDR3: CASRDREGSSYNEQFF. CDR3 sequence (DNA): TGTGCCAGCAGGGATAGGGAGGGGAGCTCCTACAATGAGCAGTTCTTC.

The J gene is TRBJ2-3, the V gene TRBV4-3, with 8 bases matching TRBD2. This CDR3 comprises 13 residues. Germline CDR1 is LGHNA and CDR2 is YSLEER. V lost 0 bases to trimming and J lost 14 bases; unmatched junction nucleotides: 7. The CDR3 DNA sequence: TGCGCCAGCAGCCAAGAGAGAGTAGCGGGGCCGTATTTT. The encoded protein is CASSQERVAGPYF.

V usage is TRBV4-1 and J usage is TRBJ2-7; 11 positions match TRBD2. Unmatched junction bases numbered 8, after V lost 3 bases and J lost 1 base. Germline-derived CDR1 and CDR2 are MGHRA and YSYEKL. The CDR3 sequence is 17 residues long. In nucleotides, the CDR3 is TGCGCCAGCAGCCAGGGGGGACTAGCGGATTGGTCCTACGAGCAGTACTTC. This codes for CASSQGGLADWSYEQYF.

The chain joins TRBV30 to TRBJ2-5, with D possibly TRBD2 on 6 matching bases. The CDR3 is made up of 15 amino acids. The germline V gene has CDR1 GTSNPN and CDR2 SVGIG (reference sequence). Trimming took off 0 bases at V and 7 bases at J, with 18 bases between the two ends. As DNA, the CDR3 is TGTGCCTGGAGTGTACCACGGCTAGCCGGGGGGACCCAGTACTTC. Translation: CAWSVPRLAGGTQYF. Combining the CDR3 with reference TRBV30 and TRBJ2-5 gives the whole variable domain SQTIHQWPATLVQPVGSPLSLECTVEGTSNPNLYWYRQAAGRGLQLLFYSVGIGQISSEVPQNLSASRPQDRQFILSSKKLLLSDSGFYLCAWSVPRLAGGTQYFGPGTRLLVL.

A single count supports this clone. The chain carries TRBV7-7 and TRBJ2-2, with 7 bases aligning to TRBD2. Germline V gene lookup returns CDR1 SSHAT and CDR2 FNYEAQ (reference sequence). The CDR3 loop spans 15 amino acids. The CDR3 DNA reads TGTGCGATAGAGTCGGCGGGAGTAAACACCGGGGAGCTGTTTTTT. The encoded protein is CAIESAGVNTGELFF. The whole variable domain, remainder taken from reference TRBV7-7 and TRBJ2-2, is GAGVSQSPRYKVTKRGQDVTLRCDPISSHATLYWYQQALGQGPEFLTYFNYEAQPDKSGLPSDRFSAERPEGSISTLTIQRTEQRDSAMYRCAIESAGVNTGELFFGEGSRLTVL.

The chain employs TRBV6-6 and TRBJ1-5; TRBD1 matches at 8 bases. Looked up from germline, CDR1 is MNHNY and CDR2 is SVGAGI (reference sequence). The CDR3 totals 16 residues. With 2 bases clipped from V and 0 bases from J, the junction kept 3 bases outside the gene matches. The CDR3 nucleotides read TGTGCCAGCAGTTACCGGACAGGGACTAGCAATCAGCCCCAGCATTTT. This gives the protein CASSYRTGTSNQPQHF.

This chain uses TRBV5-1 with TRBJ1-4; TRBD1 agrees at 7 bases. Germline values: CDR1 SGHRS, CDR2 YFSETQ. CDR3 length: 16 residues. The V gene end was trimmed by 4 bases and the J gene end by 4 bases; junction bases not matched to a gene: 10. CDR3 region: CASSLERDSINEKLFF. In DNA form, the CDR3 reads TGCGCCAGCAGCCTGGAGAGGGACAGCATTAATGAAAAACTGTTTTTT. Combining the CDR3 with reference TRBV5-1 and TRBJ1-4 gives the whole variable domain KAGVTQTPRYLIKTRGQQVTLSCSPISGHRSVSWYQQTPGQGLQFLFEYFSETQRNKGNFPGRFSGRQFSNSRSEMNVSTLELGDSALYLCASSLERDSINEKLFFGSGTQLSVL.

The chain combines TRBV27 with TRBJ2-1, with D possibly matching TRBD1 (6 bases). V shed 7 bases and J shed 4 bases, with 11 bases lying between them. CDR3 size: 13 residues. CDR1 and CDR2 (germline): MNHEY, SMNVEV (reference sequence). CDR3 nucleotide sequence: TGTGCCAGCACTCTAGGGGGTTACAATGAGCAGTTCTTC. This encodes CASTLGGYNEQFF.

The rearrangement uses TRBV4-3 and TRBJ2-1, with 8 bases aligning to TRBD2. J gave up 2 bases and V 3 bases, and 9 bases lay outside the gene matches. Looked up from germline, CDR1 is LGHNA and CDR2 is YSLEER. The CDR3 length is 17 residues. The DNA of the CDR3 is TGCGCCAGCAGCCACGAAGGAAAAGCGGGAGCCTACAATGAGCAGTTCTTC. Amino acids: CASSHEGKAGAYNEQFF.

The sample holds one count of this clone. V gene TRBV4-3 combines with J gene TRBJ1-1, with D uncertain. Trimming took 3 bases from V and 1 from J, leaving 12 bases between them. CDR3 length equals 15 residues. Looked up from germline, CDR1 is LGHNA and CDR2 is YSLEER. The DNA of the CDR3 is TGCGCCAGCAGCCAGGTTGGTTTGGCGAACACTGAAGCTTTCTTT. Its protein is CASSQVGLANTEAFF.

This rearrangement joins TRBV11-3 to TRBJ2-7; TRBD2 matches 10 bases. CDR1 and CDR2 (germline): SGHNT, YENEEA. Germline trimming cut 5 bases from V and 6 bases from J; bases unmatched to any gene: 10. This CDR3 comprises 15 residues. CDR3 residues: CASSPSSSGRGEQYF. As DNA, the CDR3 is TGTGCCAGCAGCCCGAGTTCTAGCGGGAGAGGCGAGCAGTACTTC.

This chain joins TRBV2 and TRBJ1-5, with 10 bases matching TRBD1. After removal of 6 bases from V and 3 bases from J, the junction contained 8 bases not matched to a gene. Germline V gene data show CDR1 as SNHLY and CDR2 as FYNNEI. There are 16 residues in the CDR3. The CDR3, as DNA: TGTGCCAGCAGAAAGACAGGGGGCACCTTCAATCAGCCCCAGCATTTT. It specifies CASRKTGGTFNQPQHF.

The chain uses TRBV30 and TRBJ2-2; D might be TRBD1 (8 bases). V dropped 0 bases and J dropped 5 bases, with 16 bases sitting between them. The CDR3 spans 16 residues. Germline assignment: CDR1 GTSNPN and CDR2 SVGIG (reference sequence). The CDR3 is CAWSVLGQGGTGELFF. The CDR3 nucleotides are TGTGCCTGGAGTGTACTCGGACAGGGAGGGACCGGGGAGCTGTTTTTT.

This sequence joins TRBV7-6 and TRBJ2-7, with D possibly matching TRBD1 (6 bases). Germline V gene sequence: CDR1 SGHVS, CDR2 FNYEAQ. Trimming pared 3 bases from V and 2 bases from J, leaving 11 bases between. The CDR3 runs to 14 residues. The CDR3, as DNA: TGTGCCAGCAGCTTGACACAGGGCGCCTACGAGCAGTACTTC. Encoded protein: CASSLTQGAYEQYF.

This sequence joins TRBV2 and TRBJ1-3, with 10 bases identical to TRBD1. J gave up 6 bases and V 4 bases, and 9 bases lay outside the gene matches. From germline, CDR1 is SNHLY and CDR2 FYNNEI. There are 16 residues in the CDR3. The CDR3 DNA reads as TGTGCCAGCAGTGTACTACCGGGACAGGGGCAAAACACCATATATTTT. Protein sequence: CASSVLPGQGQNTIYF.

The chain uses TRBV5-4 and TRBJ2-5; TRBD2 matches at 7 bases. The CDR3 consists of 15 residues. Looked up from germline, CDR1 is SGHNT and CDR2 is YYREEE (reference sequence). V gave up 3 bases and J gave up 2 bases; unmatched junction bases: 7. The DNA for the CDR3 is TGTGCCAGCAGCTCCCCCCTAGCGGCACAAGAGACCCAGTACTTC. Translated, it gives CASSSPLAAQETQYF.

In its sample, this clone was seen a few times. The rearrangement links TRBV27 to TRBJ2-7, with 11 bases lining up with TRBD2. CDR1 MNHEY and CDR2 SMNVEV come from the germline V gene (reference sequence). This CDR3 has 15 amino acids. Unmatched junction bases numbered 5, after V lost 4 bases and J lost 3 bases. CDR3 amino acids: CASSSIAGGFYEQYF. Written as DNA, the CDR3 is TGTGCCAGCAGTTCAATAGCGGGAGGGTTCTACGAGCAGTACTTC.

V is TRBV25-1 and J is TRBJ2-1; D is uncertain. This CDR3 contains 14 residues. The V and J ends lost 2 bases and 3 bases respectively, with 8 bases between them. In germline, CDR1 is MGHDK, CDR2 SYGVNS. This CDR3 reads CASSEVPGYNEQFF. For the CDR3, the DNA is TGTGCCAGCAGTGAAGTTCCAGGCTACAATGAGCAGTTCTTC.

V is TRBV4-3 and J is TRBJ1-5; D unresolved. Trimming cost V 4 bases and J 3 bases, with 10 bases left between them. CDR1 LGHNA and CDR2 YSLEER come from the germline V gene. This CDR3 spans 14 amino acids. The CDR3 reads CASSRGRFNQPQHF. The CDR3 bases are TGCGCCAGCAGCCGCGGACGGTTCAATCAGCCCCAGCATTTT.

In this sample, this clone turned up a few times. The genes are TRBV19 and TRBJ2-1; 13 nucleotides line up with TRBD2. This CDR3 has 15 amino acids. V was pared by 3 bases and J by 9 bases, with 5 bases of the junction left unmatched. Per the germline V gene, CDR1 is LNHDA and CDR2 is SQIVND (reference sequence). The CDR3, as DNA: TGTGCCAGTAGTATCGGACTAGCGGGAGTCCGTGAGCAGTTCTTC. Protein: CASSIGLAGVREQFF.

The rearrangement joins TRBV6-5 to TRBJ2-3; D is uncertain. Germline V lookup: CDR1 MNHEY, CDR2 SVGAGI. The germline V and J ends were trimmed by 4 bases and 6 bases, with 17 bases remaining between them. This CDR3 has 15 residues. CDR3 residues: CASSFTGSLGDTQYF. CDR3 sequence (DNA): TGTGCCAGCAGTTTCACGGGCTCCCTAGGGGATACGCAGTATTTT.

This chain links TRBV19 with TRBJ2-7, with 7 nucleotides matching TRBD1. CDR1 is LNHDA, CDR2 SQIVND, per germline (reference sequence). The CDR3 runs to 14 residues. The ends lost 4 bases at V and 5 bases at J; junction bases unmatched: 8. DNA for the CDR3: TGTGCCAGTAGTAGGGGGACAGTCTGGAACGAGCAGTACTTC. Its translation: CASSRGTVWNEQYF. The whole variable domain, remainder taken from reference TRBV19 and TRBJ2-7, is DGGITQSPKYLFRKEGQNVTLSCEQNLNHDAMYWYRQDPGQGLRLIYYSQIVNDFQKGDIAEGYSVSREKKESFPLTVTSAQKNPTAFYLCASSRGTVWNEQYFGPGTRLTVT.